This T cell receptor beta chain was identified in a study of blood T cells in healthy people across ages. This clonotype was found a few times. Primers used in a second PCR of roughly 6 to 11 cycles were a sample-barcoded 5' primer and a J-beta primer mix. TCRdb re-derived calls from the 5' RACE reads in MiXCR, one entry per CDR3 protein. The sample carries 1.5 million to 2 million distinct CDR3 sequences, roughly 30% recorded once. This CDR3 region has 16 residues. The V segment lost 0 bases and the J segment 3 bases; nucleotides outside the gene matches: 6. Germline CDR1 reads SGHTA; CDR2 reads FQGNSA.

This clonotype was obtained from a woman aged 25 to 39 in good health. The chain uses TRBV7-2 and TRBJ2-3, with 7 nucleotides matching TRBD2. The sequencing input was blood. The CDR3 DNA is TGTGCCAGCAGCTTAGCGGGCGGAGCGGGGACAGATACGCAGTATTTT. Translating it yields CASSLAGGAGTDTQYF. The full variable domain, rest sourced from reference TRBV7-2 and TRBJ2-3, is GAGVSQSPSNKVTEKGKDVELRCDPISGHTALYWYRQSLGQGLEFLIYFQGNSAPDKSGLPSDRFSAERTGGSVSTLTIQRTQQEDSAVYLCASSLAGGAGTDTQYFGPGTRLTVL.